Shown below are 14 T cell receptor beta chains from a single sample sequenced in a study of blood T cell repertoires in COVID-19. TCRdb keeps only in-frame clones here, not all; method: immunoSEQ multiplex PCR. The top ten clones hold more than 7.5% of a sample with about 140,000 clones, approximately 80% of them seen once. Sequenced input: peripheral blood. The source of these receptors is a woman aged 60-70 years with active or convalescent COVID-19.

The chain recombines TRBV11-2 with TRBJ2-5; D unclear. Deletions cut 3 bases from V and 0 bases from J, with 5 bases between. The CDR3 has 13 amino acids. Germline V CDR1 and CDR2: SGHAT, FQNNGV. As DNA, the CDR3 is TGTGCCAGCAGCTTCCAGTACCAAGAGACCCAGTACTTC. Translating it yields CASSFQYQETQYF.

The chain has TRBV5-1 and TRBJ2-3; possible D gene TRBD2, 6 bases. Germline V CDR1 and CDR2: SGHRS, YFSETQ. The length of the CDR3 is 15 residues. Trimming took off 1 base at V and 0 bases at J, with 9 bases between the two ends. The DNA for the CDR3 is TGCGCCAGCAGCTTGAGGCTAGCGAGCACAGATACGCAGTATTTT. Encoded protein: CASSLRLASTDTQYF.

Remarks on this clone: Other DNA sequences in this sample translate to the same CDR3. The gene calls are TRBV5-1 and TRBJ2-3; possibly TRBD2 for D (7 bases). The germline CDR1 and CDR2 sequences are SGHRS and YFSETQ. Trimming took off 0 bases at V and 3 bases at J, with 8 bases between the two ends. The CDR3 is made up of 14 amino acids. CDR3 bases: TGCGCCAGCAGCTTGGAGGGGGGGACAGATACGCAGTATTTT. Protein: CASSLEGGTDTQYF.

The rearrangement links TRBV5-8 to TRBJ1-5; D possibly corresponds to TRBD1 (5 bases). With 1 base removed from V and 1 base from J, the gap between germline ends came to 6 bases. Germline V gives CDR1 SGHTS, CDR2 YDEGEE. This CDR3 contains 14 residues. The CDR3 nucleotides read TGTGCCAGCAGCTTGCGGGGGAGCAATCAGCCCCAGCATTTT. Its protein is CASSLRGSNQPQHF.

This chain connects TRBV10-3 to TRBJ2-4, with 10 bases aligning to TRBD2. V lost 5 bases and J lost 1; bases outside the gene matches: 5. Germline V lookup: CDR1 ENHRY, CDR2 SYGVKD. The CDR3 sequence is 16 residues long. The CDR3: CAISPKREGAKNIQYF. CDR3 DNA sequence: TGTGCCATCAGTCCTAAGCGGGAGGGGGCCAAAAACATTCAGTACTTC.

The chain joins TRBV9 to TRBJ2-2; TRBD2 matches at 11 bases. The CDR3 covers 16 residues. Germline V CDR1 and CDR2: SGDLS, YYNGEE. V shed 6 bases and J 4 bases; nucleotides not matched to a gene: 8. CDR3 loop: CASTPTSGSITGELFF. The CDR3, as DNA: TGTGCCAGCACCCCTACTAGCGGGAGTATCACCGGGGAGCTGTTTTTT.

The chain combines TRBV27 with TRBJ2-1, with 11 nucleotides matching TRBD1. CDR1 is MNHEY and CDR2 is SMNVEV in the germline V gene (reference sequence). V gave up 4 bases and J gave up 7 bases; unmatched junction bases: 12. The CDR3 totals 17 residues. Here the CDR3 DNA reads TGTGCCAGCAGTTACCATCCCGGGACAGGGGGAGGAAATGAGCAGTTCTTC. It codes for CASSYHPGTGGGNEQFF.

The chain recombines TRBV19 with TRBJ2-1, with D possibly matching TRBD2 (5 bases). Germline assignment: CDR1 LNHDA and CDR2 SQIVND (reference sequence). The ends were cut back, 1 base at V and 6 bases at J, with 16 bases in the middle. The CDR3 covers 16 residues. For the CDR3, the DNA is TGTGCCAGTAGTATAGTGCCGGACCTAGCTCCCAATGAGCAGTTCTTC. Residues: CASSIVPDLAPNEQFF.

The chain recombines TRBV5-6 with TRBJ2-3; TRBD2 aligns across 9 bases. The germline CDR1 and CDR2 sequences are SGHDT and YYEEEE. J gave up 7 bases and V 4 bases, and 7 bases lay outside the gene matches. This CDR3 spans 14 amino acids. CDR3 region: CASSGKGLAYTQYF. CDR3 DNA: TGTGCCAGCAGCGGAAAGGGACTAGCATATACGCAGTATTTT.

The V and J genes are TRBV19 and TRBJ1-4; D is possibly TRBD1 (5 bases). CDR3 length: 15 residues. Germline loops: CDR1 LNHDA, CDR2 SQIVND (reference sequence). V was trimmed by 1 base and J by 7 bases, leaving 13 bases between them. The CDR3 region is CASSIGTSKVEKLFF. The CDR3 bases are TGTGCCAGTAGTATAGGGACATCGAAAGTTGAAAAACTGTTTTTT.

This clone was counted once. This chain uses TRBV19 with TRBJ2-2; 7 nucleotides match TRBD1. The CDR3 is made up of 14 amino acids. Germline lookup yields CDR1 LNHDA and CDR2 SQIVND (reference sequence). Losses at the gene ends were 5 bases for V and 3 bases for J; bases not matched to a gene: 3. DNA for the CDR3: TGTGCCAGTAGTTCCCAGGGGGACACCGGGGAGCTGTTTTTT. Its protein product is CASSSQGDTGELFF. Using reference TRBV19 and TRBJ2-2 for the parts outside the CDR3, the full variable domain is DGGITQSPKYLFRKEGQNVTLSCEQNLNHDAMYWYRQDPGQGLRLIYYSQIVNDFQKGDIAEGYSVSREKKESFPLTVTSAQKNPTAFYLCASSSQGDTGELFFGEGSRLTVL.

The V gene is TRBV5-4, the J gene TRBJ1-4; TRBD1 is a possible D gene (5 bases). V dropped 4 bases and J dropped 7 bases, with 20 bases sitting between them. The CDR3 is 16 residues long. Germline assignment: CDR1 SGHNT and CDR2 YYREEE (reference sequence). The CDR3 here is CASSPEMRGGSEKLFF. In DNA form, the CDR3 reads TGTGCCAGCAGCCCAGAAATGAGGGGCGGGAGTGAAAAACTGTTTTTT.

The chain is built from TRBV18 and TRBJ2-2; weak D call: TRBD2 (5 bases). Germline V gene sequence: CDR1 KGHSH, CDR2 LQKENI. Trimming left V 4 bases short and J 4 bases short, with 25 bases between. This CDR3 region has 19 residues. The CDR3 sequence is CASSLSPGPPPRGTGELFF. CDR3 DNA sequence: TGTGCCAGCTCACTGTCCCCCGGGCCCCCACCACGGGGCACCGGGGAGCTGTTTTTT.

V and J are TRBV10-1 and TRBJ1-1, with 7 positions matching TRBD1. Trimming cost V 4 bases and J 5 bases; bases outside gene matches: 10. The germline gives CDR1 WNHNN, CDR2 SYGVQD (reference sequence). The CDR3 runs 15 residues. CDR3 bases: TGCGCCAGCAGTGTCGCGACAGGGATGAGGACTGAAGCTTTCTTT. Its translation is CASSVATGMRTEAFF.